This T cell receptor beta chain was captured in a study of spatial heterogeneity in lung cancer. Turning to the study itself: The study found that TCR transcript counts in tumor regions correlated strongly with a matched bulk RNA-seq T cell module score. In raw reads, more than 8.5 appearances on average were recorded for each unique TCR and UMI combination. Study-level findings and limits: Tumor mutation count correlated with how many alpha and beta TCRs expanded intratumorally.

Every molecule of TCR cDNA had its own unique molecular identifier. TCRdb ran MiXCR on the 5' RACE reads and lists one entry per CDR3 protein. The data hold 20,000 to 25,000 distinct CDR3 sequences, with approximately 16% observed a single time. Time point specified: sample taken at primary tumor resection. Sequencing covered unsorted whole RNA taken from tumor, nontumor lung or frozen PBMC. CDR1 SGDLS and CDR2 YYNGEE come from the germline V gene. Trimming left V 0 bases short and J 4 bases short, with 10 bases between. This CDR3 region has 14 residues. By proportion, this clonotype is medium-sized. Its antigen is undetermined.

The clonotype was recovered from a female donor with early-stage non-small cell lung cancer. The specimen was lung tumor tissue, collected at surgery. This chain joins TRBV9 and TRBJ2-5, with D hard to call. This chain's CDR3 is CASSVALLGETQYF. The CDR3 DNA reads TGTGCCAGCAGCGTAGCCCTTCTGGGAGAGACCCAGTACTTC.